What follows is one T cell receptor beta chain and its context. Its antigen is undetermined. The data were taken from a study of PD-1 blockade in classical Hodgkin lymphoma. The time point denotes: newly diagnosed, previously untreated cHL patient sample. Thawed PBMCs were the source of CD8+ T cells, obtained through magnetic negative selection. Comparators were PBMCs taken from newly diagnosed, untreated classical Hodgkin lymphoma. This CDR3 comprises 15 residues. Germline CDR1 and CDR2: SNHLY and FYNNEI. The trim removed 8 bases at V and 6 bases at J, leaving 12 bases unmatched. The method was immunoSEQ multiplex PCR; TCRdb's version includes in-frame clones alone and lacks a portion of them. The top ten clones hold approximately 22% of a sample with roughly 5,000 clones, roughly 90% of them seen once. Points from the study as a whole: Relapsed/refractory patients reportedly had the lowest baseline TCR diversity, below newly diagnosed patients, who were below healthy donors.

Sample: CD8+ T cells from blood. The V gene is TRBV2, the J gene TRBJ2-1; 8 nucleotides match TRBD1. The receptor was isolated from a human donor with classical Hodgkin lymphoma. The CDR3 DNA is TGTGCCAGCGGCGTGGGACAGGTAGGAGTCAATGAGCAGTTCTTC. Its protein product is CASGVGQVGVNEQFF.